The 31 T cell receptor beta chains reported below all come from one sample, sequenced in a study of cytomegalovirus exposure and HLA in healthy donors (TCRdb year 2017). The method behind the library was the immunoSEQ multiplex PCR assay. The multiplex PCR relied on a mix of 60 forward primers for TCR Vbeta segments and 13 reverse primers for TCR Jbeta segments. TCRdb holds this immuneACCESS table with in-frame rearrangements only. Some clones are missing; in checked studies, unresolved V genes explain under half, and the rest has no known cause. The sample includes some 130,000 clones, with more than 9.5% observed a single time. The ten largest clonotypes hold roughly 2% of the sample. What was sequenced was PBMCs. The receptors derive from a man aged 45-60 years in good health and CMV-seronegative.

This chain joins TRBV20-1 and TRBJ2-5; D uncertain. Trimming removed 5 bases from V and 4 bases from J, with 8 bases in between. The length of the CDR3 is 11 residues. The germline V gene encodes CDR1 DFQATT and CDR2 SNEGSKA (reference sequence). The CDR3 loop is CSAGRRETQYF. The CDR3, as DNA: TGCAGTGCTGGCAGAAGAGAGACCCAGTACTTC.

This clone was counted a few times. The chain has TRBV10-3 and TRBJ2-7, with 13 bases that match TRBD2. The junction had 3 bases not matched to a gene; V was cut back by 8 bases and J by 5 bases. This CDR3 contains 13 residues. Germline V CDR1 and CDR2: ENHRY, SYGVKD. The CDR3 reads CAIRLAGGDEQYF. CDR3 in DNA: TGTGCCATCCGACTAGCGGGGGGTGACGAGCAGTACTTC.

Only a few counts were recorded for this clone. The CDR3 DNA reads as TGTGCCAGTAGTATTACTGCAGGGGCTTGGGATCAGCCCCAGCATTTT. It yields the protein CASSITAGAWDQPQHF. The chain has TRBV19 and TRBJ1-5, with a tentative D call TRBD1 (6 bases). The V gene lost 3 bases and the J gene lost 5 bases, with 17 bases spanning the gap. This CDR3 region has 16 residues. From germline, CDR1 is LNHDA and CDR2 SQIVND (reference sequence).

This clone turned up a few times. CDR3 residues: CASSTRTSGYNEQFF. The CDR3, as DNA: TGTGCCAGCAGCACCCGGACTAGCGGGTACAATGAGCAGTTCTTC. The genes are TRBV7-3 and TRBJ2-1, with 11 nucleotides matching TRBD2. This CDR3 region has 15 residues. Looked up from germline, CDR1 is SGHTA and CDR2 is FQGTGA. V lost 5 bases, J lost 4 bases, and 4 bases stayed unmatched.

The chain has TRBV10-3 and TRBJ2-3, with D maybe TRBD1 (5 bases). The CDR3 spans 15 residues. CDR1 is ENHRY and CDR2 is SYGVKD in the germline V gene. Trimming left V 5 bases short and J 0 bases short, with 12 bases between. For the CDR3, the DNA is TGTGCCATCAGTTCGGACAACTCTAGCACAGATACGCAGTATTTT. Translated: CAISSDNSSTDTQYF.

J is TRBJ2-1 and V is TRBV5-4, with 9 nucleotides matching TRBD2. V was clipped by 1 base and J by 6 bases; unmatched bases: 8. Germline V gene data show CDR1 as SGHNT and CDR2 as YYREEE (reference sequence). The length of the CDR3 is 16 residues. This CDR3 reads CASSLRVAGAGNEQFF. In nucleotides, the CDR3 is TGTGCCAGCAGCTTGAGGGTAGCGGGAGCTGGCAATGAGCAGTTCTTC.

The sample holds a few counts of this clone. This sequence joins TRBV5-1 and TRBJ2-5, with D possibly being TRBD1 (7 bases). From germline, CDR1 is SGHRS and CDR2 YFSETQ. CDR3 length: 13 amino acids. V gave up 4 bases and J gave up 5 bases, with 12 bases separating them. CDR3 in amino acids: CASSPGGSETQYF. In DNA, the CDR3 is TGCGCCAGCAGCCCAGGGGGGTCGGAGACCCAGTACTTC.

This clone appeared a few times. The junction shows a germline mismatch at one end, possibly a read error. This specimen includes other DNA sequences encoding the same CDR3. V and J are TRBV7-7 and TRBJ2-5; D is possibly TRBD1 (6 bases). The CDR3 totals 14 residues. From germline, CDR1 is SSHAT and CDR2 FNYEAQ (reference sequence). The CDR3 nucleotides read TGTGCTAGCAGCCTAGGCAGGGGTCAAGAGACCCAGTACTTC. Encoded protein: CASSLGRGQETQYF. The full variable domain, with the rest looked up from reference TRBV7-7 and TRBJ2-5, is GAGVSQSPRYKVTKRGQDVTLRCDPISSHATLYWYQQALGQGPEFLTYFNYEAQPDKSGLPSDRFSAERPEGSISTLTIQRTEQRDSAMYRCASSLGRGQETQYFGPGTRLLVL.

This clone was seen more than once but under ten times. CDR3 in DNA: TGTGCCAGCAGATCCGACAGGGACAATCAGCCCCAGCATTTT. Translation: CASRSDRDNQPQHF. V usage is TRBV6-5 and J usage is TRBJ1-5; 7 bases agree with TRBD1. Germline V lookup: CDR1 MNHEY, CDR2 SVGAGI. J was trimmed by 3 bases and V by 6 bases; bases with no gene match: 5. The CDR3 spans 14 residues.

The chain carries TRBV30 and TRBJ2-1; 7 bases agree with TRBD2. After removal of 4 bases from V and 6 bases from J, the junction contained 12 bases not matched to a gene. The length of the CDR3 is 15 residues. The germline gives CDR1 GTSNPN, CDR2 SVGIG (reference sequence). This chain's CDR3 is CAWTESGGRTNEQFF. The CDR3 DNA reads as TGTGCCTGGACGGAGTCGGGCGGGAGAACCAATGAGCAGTTCTTC. The whole variable domain, filled in from reference TRBV30 and TRBJ2-1, reads SQTIHQWPATLVQPVGSPLSLECTVEGTSNPNLYWYRQAAGRGLQLLFYSVGIGQISSEVPQNLSASRPQDRQFILSSKKLLLSDSGFYLCAWTESGGRTNEQFFGPGTRLTVL.

This clone was counted between two and nine times. The chain carries TRBV19 and TRBJ2-3; 10 bases align to TRBD2. The germline V gene has CDR1 LNHDA and CDR2 SQIVND (reference sequence). The CDR3 loop spans 16 amino acids. After removal of 2 bases from V and 5 bases from J, the junction contained 7 bases not matched to a gene. CDR3 coding DNA: TGTGCCAGTAGTATAAGGCCTAGCGGGAGTGTAGATACGCAGTATTTT. As protein: CASSIRPSGSVDTQYF.

This clone was counted a few times. The gene calls are TRBV5-8 and TRBJ1-1; no reliable D call. The CDR3 covers 13 residues. Trimming took 2 bases from V and 0 from J, leaving 5 bases between them. CDR1 and CDR2 (germline): SGHTS, YDEGEE. The CDR3 DNA reads as TGTGCCAGCAGCTTTAGTATGAACACTGAAGCTTTCTTT. Protein sequence: CASSFSMNTEAFF.

This clone came up a few times. The V call is TRBV11-3, the J call TRBJ2-3, with TRBD2 matching over 8 bases. The CDR3 sequence is 12 residues long. V lost 6 bases to trimming and J lost 10 bases; unmatched junction nucleotides: 6. Germline CDR1 SGHNT, CDR2 YENEEA. For the CDR3, the DNA is TGTGCCAGCAGTCTTAGCGGGGCACCGCAGTATTTT. This sequence encodes CASSLSGAPQYF.

This clone was observed a few times. The chain joins TRBV2 to TRBJ2-7; possible D gene TRBD2, 6 bases. V shed 8 bases and J shed 6 bases, with 17 bases lying between them. Germline V gene sequence: CDR1 SNHLY, CDR2 FYNNEI. The CDR3 has 13 residues. Here the CDR3 DNA reads TGTGCCAGCCGCAAGCCCTCTAGCGCCGAGCAGTACTTC. Its protein is CASRKPSSAEQYF.

This clone turned up a few times. The chain employs TRBV7-8 and TRBJ1-2, with TRBD1 as a possible D gene (6 bases). V was trimmed by 5 bases and J by 6 bases, leaving 7 bases between them. Per the germline V gene, CDR1 is SGHVS and CDR2 is FQNEAQ. The CDR3 covers 11 residues. This chain's CDR3 is CASSQGHGYTF. DNA of the CDR3: TGTGCCAGCAGCCAGGGGCATGGCTACACCTTC. The entire variable domain, with the rest obtained from reference TRBV7-8 and TRBJ1-2, is as follows: GAGVSQSPRYKVAKRGQDVALRCDPISGHVSLFWYQQALGQGPEFLTYFQNEAQLDKSGLPSDRFFAERPEGSVSTLKIQRTQQEDSAVYLCASSQGHGYTFGSGTRLTVV.

The table lists this clone with a few counts. This chain joins TRBV19 and TRBJ2-3; D remains unclear. Trimming shortened V by 5 bases and J by 3 bases, and 21 bases separated the two germline ends. This CDR3 region has 17 residues. From germline, CDR1 is LNHDA and CDR2 SQIVND (reference sequence). CDR3 in DNA: TGTGCCAGTAGTTTACCTCCTAGACTCAATCCAACAGATACGCAGTATTTT. It is translated as CASSLPPRLNPTDTQYF.

The V gene is TRBV25-1, the J gene TRBJ1-3; D is unclear. Per the germline V gene, CDR1 is MGHDK and CDR2 is SYGVNS. The V gene lost 6 bases and the J gene lost 2 bases, with 17 bases spanning the gap. This CDR3 is built from 16 residues. The CDR3 nucleotides are TGTGCCAGCAGGCAGTCCGGGGTAACAACTGGAAACACCATATATTTT. This codes for CASRQSGVTTGNTIYF.

This clone was recorded at least ten times. The chain joins TRBV15 to TRBJ2-6; weak D call: TRBD2 (5 bases). Trimming pared 1 base from V and 0 bases from J, leaving 16 bases between. Germline assignment: CDR1 LNHNV and CDR2 YYDKDF (reference sequence). The CDR3 spans 19 residues. This chain's CDR3 is CATSRGLRTDNSGANVLTF. The CDR3 nucleotides are TGTGCCACCAGCAGAGGCCTCCGGACTGACAACTCTGGGGCCAACGTCCTGACTTTC.

The V call is TRBV5-1, the J call TRBJ2-7; 8 bases line up with TRBD2. Looked up from germline, CDR1 is SGHRS and CDR2 is YFSETQ. The CDR3 spans 16 residues. With 4 bases clipped from V and 0 bases from J, the junction kept 9 bases outside the gene matches. The CDR3 nucleotides are TGCGCCAGCAGCCTGCCCCGGGGGGGGAGCTCCTACGAGCAGTACTTC. This codes for CASSLPRGGSSYEQYF.

The chain joins TRBV9 to TRBJ1-2; 10 positions agree with TRBD1. The V gene's germline CDR1 is SGDLS and CDR2 YYNGEE. The CDR3 is 15 residues long. Trimming cost V 4 bases and J 4 bases; bases outside gene matches: 7. The CDR3 here is CASSSWTGGFYGYTF. The CDR3 region has the DNA TGTGCCAGCAGCAGCTGGACAGGGGGTTTCTATGGCTACACCTTC. Using reference TRBV9 and TRBJ1-2 for the parts outside the CDR3, the full variable domain is DSGVTQTPKHLITATGQRVTLRCSPRSGDLSVYWYQQSLDQGLQFLIQYYNGEERAKGNILERFSAQQFPDLHSELNLSSLELGDSALYFCASSSWTGGFYGYTFGSGTRLTVV.

This clone was counted only a few times. The chain links TRBV7-8 to TRBJ1-2; 9 nucleotides agree with TRBD1. CDR1 and CDR2 from the germline V gene are SGHVS and FQNEAQ. The CDR3 is made up of 15 amino acids. Losses at the gene ends were 1 base for V and 8 bases for J; bases not matched to a gene: 8. The CDR3, as DNA: TGTGCCAGCAGCTTAGTTGCTGGGACAGGGTCCGGCTACACCTTC. This codes for CASSLVAGTGSGYTF.

The chain uses TRBV1 and TRBJ1-1; TRBD1, as called in the table, went unchecked against the DNA. TRBV1 is a pseudogene locus. This CDR3 comprises 20 residues. The CDR3 is CTSSQEGNRQGDMVNTEAFF. In nucleotides, the CDR3 is TGCACCAGCAGCCAAGAAGGGAACCGACAGGGGGATATGGTGAACACTGAAGCTTTCTTT.

This clone was detected only a few times. The junction departs from germline at one end; a sequencing error may be responsible. The gene calls are TRBV6-1 and TRBJ1-3; D is unresolved. CDR1 and CDR2 (germline): MNHNS, SASEGT. This CDR3 has 16 residues. As DNA, the CDR3 is TGTGCCAGTAGTGAAGATATGGCCCGCTCTGGAAACACCATATATTTT. It is translated as CASSEDMARSGNTIYF.

The rearrangement joins TRBV5-1 to TRBJ2-3; 7 bases align to TRBD2. V lost 2 bases, J lost 1 base, and 7 bases stayed unmatched. The CDR3 contains 16 residues. Germline V CDR1 and CDR2: SGHRS, YFSETQ. The CDR3 DNA is TGCGCCAGCAGCTTAAGGGGCGGGAGCGGCACAGATACGCAGTATTTT. Protein product: CASSLRGGSGTDTQYF.

The genes are TRBV9 and TRBJ2-7; perhaps TRBD2 as D (5 bases). Trimming pared 3 bases from V and 5 bases from J, leaving 15 bases between. CDR3 length: 14 residues. Germline V gene sequence: CDR1 SGDLS, CDR2 YYNGEE. CDR3 nucleotide sequence: TGTGCCAGCAGCGCCGGGGTTAGGCCCGACGAGCAGTACTTC. Translating gives CASSAGVRPDEQYF.

The V call is TRBV28, the J call TRBJ1-2; D gene uncertain. Trimming pared 1 base from V and 7 bases from J, leaving 10 bases between. The CDR3 runs 13 residues. The germline CDR1 and CDR2 sequences are MDHEN and SYDVKM. For the CDR3, the DNA is TGTGCCAGCAGTTTATTACCCAGAGGTGGCTACACCTTC. This translates into CASSLLPRGGYTF.

This sequence joins TRBV30 and TRBJ1-4, with D unclear. Germline V gene sequence: CDR1 GTSNPN, CDR2 SVGIG (reference sequence). Trimming left V 2 bases short and J 5 bases short, with 3 bases between. The CDR3 consists of 11 residues. The CDR3 DNA is TGTGCCTGGAGTCCGAATGAAAAACTGTTTTTT. Translated: CAWSPNEKLFF. Complete variable domain (other parts from reference TRBV30 and TRBJ1-4): SQTIHQWPATLVQPVGSPLSLECTVEGTSNPNLYWYRQAAGRGLQLLFYSVGIGQISSEVPQNLSASRPQDRQFILSSKKLLLSDSGFYLCAWSPNEKLFFGSGTQLSVL.

The V gene is TRBV15, the J gene TRBJ2-7; 12 bases are shared with TRBD2. This CDR3 region has 17 residues. Unmatched junction bases numbered 8, after V lost 1 base and J lost 4 bases. Per the germline V gene, CDR1 is LNHNV and CDR2 is YYDKDF (reference sequence). Here the CDR3 reads CATSRVPPGLAGYEQYF. The DNA of the CDR3 is TGTGCCACCAGCAGAGTCCCTCCGGGACTAGCGGGTTACGAGCAGTACTTC.

The chain joins TRBV7-2 to TRBJ1-2; the D gene is possibly TRBD1 (5 bases). Germline V gene lookup returns CDR1 SGHTA and CDR2 FQGNSA. The CDR3 is 15 amino acids. Trimming shortened V by 0 bases and J by 6 bases, and 14 bases separated the two germline ends. CDR3 nucleotides: TGTGCCAGCAGCTTAGCGGGGCAGCGTGATGATGGCTACACCTTC. Translating gives CASSLAGQRDDGYTF.

This clone has only a few counts. The chain carries TRBV6-5 and TRBJ1-2; D is perhaps TRBD1 (6 bases). From germline, CDR1 is MNHEY and CDR2 SVGAGI. CDR3 length: 16 residues. V lost 4 bases and J 4 bases, leaving 19 bases between the germline ends. CDR3 coding DNA: TGTGCCAGCAGTTCCGGTGGTCGCAGGGGCCCCTATGGCTACACCTTC. It yields the protein CASSSGGRRGPYGYTF.

The chain carries TRBV7-6 and TRBJ1-1; weak D call: TRBD1 (5 bases). Trimming pared 1 base from V and 1 base from J, leaving 10 bases between. The CDR3 covers 15 residues. Germline CDR1 and CDR2: SGHVS and FNYEAQ. The CDR3 region is CASSLVGHSNTEAFF. The CDR3 DNA sequence: TGTGCCAGCAGCTTAGTAGGACATTCGAACACTGAAGCTTTCTTT. The whole variable domain, remainder taken from reference TRBV7-6 and TRBJ1-1, is GAGVSQSPRYKVTKRGQDVALRCDPISGHVSLYWYRQALGQGPEFLTYFNYEAQQDKSGLPNDRFSAERPEGSISTLTIQRTEQRDSAMYRCASSLVGHSNTEAFFGQGTRLTVV.